This T cell receptor (beta chain) came from a study of blood T cell repertoires in COVID-19. The overall study: Samples representing acute and convalescent COVID-19 were sourced from the United States, Italy and Spain. Sample material is recorded as cDNA or gDNA derived from T cells, B-cell-depleted T cells, or PBMCs.

After removal of 3 bases from V and 2 bases from J, the junction contained 6 bases not matched to a gene. In germline, CDR1 is LNHDA, CDR2 SQIVND (reference sequence). The CDR3 covers 17 residues. In the original processing: Amplification from reference gene primers served as the basis for estimated nucleated cell counts. Using immunoSEQ multiplex PCR, the repertoire was profiled, and TCRdb retains in-frame clones only, with some absent. The D gene and trimming were derived from the DNA, and the V and J assignments and clone size from that table. The sample lists tens of thousands of clones; approximately 86% were seen once.

Input material: peripheral blood. The clonotype was recovered from a human donor in a cohort sampled during active COVID-19. The V and J genes are TRBV19 and TRBJ2-2; 10 bases agree with TRBD2. The CDR3 bases are TGTGCCAGTAGTATCGAAGCGGGGGGGACCAACACCGGGGAGCTGTTTTTT. Its protein product is CASSIEAGGTNTGELFF.